The clone carrying this TCR beta chain was seen once. Its target is not known. Baseline was the first blood sampling point, followed by cycle 4 day 1 and cycle 7 day 1. The data stem from a study of OX40 agonist ivuxolimab in advanced cancers. Background on the study: Previous treatment with anti-PD-1, anti-PD-L1 or anti-CTLA-4 therapy was allowed; 40% had received some.

V shed 0 bases and J shed 0 bases, with 8 bases lying between them. Germline V lookup: CDR1 MNHNY, CDR2 SVGAGI (reference sequence). This CDR3 contains 15 residues. TCRdb's copy holds only in-frame clones and misses some; the assay was immunoSEQ multiplex PCR. The table has about 53,000 clones, approximately 90% seen once. Regarding the study as a whole: Expanded peripheral T cells had an undetermined antigen specificity. Low levels of normalized T-cell clonal expansion also appeared in some nonresponders.

The chain recombines TRBV6-6 with TRBJ1-2; D perhaps matches TRBD1 (5 bases). The sequences come from CD4+ or CD8+ T cells sorted from blood, collected in a trial of the OX40 agonist ivuxolimab. The TCR originated in an adult with an advanced solid tumor such as melanoma, head and neck, liver or kidney cancer. This CDR3 is CASSYSGTPNYGYTF. Written as DNA, the CDR3 is TGTGCCAGCAGTTACTCAGGGACGCCTAACTATGGCTACACCTTC.